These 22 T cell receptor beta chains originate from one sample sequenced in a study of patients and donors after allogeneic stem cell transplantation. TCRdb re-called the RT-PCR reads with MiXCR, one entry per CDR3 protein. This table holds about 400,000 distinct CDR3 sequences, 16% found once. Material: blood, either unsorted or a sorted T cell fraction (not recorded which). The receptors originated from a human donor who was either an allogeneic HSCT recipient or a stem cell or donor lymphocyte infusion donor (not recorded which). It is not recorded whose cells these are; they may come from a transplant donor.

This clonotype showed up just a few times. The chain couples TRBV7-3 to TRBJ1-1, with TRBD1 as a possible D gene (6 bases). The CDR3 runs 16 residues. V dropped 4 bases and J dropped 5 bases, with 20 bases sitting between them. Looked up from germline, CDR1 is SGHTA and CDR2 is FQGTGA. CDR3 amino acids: CASSSDGGGLGTEAFF. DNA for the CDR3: TGTGCCAGCAGCTCTGATGGTGGGGGGCTGGGGACTGAAGCTTTCTTT.

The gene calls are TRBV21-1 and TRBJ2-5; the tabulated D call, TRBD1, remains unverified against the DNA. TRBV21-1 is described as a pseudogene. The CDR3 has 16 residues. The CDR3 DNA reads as TGTGCCAGCAGCAAAAAAAGAGGACAGTGGGCGGAGACCCAGTACTTC. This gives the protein CASSKKRGQWAETQYF.

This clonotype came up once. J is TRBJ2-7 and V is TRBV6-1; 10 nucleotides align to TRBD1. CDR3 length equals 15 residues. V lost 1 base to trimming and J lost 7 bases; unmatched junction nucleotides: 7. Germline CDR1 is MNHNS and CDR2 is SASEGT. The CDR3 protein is CASSEGQGAPGEQYF. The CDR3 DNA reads TGTGCCAGCAGTGAAGGACAGGGGGCTCCGGGTGAGCAGTACTTC.

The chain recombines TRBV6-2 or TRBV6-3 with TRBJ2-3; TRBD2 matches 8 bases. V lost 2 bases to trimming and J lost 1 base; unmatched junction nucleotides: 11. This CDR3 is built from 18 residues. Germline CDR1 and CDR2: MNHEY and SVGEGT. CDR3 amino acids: CASSYPPWVRGGTDTQYF. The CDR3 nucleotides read TGTGCCAGCAGTTACCCTCCATGGGTGCGGGGGGGCACAGATACGCAGTATTTT.

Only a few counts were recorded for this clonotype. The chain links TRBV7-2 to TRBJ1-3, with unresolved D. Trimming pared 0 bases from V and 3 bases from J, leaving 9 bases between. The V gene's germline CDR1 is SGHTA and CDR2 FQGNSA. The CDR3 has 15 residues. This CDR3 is CASSLARSFGNTIYF. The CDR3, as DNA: TGTGCCAGCAGCTTAGCTCGTAGTTTTGGAAACACCATATATTTT.

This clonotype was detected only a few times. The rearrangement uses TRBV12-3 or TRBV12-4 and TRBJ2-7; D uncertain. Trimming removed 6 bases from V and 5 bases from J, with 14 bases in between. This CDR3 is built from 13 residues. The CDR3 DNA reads TGTGCCAGCAGAACTGGAGTGGCTAACGAGCAGTACTTC. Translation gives CASRTGVANEQYF.

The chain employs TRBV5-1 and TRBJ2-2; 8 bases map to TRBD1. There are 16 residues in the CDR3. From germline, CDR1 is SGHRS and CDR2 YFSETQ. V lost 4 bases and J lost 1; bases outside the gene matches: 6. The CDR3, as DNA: TGCGCCAGCAGCCGGACAGGGACGGGGAACACCGGGGAGCTGTTTTTT. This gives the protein CASSRTGTGNTGELFF.

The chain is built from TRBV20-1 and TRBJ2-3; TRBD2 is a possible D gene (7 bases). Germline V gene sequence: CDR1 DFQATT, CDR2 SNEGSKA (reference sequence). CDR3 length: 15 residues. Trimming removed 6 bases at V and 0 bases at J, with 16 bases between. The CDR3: CSAGRGRGSTDTQYF. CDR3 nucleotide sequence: TGCAGTGCCGGACGGGGGCGGGGGAGCACAGATACGCAGTATTTT.

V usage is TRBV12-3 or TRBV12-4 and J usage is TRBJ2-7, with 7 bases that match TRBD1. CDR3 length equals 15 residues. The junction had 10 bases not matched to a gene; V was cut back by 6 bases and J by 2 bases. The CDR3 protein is CASSPIRDSTYEQYF. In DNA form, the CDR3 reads TGTGCCAGCAGCCCCATTAGGGACAGTACCTACGAGCAGTACTTC.

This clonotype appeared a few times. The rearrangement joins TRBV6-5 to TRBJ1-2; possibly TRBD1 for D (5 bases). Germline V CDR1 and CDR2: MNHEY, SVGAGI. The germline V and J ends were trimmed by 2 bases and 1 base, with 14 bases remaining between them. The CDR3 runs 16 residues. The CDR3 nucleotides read TGTGCCAGCAGTTACCCCGGACAAGTCGGTAACTATGGCTACACCTTC. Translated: CASSYPGQVGNYGYTF.

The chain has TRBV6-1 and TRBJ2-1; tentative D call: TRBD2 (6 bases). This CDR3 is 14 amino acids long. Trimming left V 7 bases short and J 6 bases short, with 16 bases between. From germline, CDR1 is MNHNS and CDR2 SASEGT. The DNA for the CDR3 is TGTGCCAGCATCCGGACTATTGGGGGCAATGAGCAGTTCTTC. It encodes CASIRTIGGNEQFF.

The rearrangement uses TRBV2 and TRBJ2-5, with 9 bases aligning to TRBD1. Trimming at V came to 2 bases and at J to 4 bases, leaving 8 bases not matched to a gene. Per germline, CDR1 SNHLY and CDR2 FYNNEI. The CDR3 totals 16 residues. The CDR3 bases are TGTGCCAGCAGTGAAAATTGGACAGGGGTTCGAGAGACCCAGTACTTC. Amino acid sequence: CASSENWTGVRETQYF.

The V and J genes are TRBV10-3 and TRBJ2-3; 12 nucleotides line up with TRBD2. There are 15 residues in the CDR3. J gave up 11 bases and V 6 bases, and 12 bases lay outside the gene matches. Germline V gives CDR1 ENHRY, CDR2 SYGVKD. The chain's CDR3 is CAISILAGGTWGQYF. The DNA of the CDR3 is TGTGCCATCAGCATACTAGCGGGAGGCACATGGGGGCAGTATTTT.

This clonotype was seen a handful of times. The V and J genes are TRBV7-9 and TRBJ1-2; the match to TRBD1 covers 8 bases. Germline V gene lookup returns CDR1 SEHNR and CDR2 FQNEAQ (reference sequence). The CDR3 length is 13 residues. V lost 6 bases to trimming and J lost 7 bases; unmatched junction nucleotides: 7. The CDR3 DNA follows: TGTGCCAGCAGTCAAACCGGGACAGGTGGCTACACCTTC. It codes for CASSQTGTGGYTF. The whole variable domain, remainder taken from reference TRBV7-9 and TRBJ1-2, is DTGVSQNPRHKITKRGQNVTFRCDPISEHNRLYWYRQTLGQGPEFLTYFQNEAQLEKSRLLSDRFSAERPKGSFSTLEIQRTEQGDSAMYLCASSQTGTGGYTFGSGTRLTVV.

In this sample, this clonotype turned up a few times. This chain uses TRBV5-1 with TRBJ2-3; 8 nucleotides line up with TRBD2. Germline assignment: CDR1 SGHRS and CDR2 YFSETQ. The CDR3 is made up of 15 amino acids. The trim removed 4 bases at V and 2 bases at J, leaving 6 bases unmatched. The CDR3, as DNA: TGCGCCAGCAGCACCTTTAGCGGGATCACAGATACGCAGTATTTT. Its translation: CASSTFSGITDTQYF. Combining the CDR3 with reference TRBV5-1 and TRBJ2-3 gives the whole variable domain KAGVTQTPRYLIKTRGQQVTLSCSPISGHRSVSWYQQTPGQGLQFLFEYFSETQRNKGNFPGRFSGRQFSNSRSEMNVSTLELGDSALYLCASSTFSGITDTQYFGPGTRLTVL.

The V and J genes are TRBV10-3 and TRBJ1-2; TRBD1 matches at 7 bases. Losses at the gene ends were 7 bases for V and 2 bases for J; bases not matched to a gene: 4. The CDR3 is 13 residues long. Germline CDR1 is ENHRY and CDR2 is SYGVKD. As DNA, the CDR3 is TGTGCCATCACCTTGGACAGGAACTATGGCTACACCTTC. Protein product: CAITLDRNYGYTF.

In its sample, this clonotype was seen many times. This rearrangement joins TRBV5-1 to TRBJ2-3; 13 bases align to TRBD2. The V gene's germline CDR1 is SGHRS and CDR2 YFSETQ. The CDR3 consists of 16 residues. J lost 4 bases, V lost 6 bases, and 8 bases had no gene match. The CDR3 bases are TGCGCCAGCAAGCCGACTAGCGGGAGGCTTCCAGATACGCAGTATTTT. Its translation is CASKPTSGRLPDTQYF.

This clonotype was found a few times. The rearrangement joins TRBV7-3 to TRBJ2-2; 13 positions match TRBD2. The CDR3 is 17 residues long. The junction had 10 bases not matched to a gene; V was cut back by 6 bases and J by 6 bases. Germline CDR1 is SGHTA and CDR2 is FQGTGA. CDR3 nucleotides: TGTGCCAGCAGTTCGAAAAGACTAGCGGGAGGCGCCGGGGAGCTGTTTTTT. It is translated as CASSSKRLAGGAGELFF.

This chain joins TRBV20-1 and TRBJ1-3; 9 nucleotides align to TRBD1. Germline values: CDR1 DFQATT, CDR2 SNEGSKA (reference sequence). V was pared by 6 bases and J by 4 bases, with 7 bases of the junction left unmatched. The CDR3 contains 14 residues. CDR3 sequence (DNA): TGCAGTGCGACCGGGACAGGGTTCGGAAACACCATATATTTT. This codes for CSATGTGFGNTIYF.

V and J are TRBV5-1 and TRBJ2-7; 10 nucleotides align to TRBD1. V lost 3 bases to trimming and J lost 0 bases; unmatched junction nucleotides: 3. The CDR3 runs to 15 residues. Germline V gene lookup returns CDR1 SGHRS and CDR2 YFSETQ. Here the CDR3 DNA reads TGCGCCAGCAGCTCGACAGGGGGCTACTCCTACGAGCAGTACTTC. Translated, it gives CASSSTGGYSYEQYF.

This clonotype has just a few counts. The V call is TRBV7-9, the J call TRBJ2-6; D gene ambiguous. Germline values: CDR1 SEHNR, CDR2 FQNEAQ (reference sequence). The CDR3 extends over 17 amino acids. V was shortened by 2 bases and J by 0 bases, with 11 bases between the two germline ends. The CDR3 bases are TGTGCCAGCAGCTTATTTCAGGTCTACTCTGGGGCCAACGTCCTGACTTTC. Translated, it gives CASSLFQVYSGANVLTF.

This CDR3 reads CASSLVGYEQFF. CDR3 in DNA: TGCGCCAGCAGCTTGGTGGGGTATGAGCAGTTCTTC. This chain joins TRBV5-1 and TRBJ2-1; D is uncertain. The V end was cut by 0 bases, the J end by 8 bases, with 6 bases between. Germline loops: CDR1 SGHRS, CDR2 YFSETQ. CDR3 size: 12 residues.